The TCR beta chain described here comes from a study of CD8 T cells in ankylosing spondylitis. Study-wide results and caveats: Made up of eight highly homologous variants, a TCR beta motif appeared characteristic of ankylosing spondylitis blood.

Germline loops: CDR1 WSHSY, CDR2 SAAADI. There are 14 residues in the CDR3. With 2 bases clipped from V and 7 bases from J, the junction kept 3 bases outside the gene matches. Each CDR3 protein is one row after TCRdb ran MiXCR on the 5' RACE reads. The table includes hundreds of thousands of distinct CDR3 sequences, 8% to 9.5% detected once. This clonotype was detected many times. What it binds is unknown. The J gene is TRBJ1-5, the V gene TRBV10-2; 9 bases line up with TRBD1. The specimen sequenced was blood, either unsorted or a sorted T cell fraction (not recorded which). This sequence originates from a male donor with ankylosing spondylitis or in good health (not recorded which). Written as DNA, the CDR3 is TGCGCCAGCAGTGAGGGACAGGGGACCCAGCCCCAGCATTTT. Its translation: CASSEGQGTQPQHF.